A single sample gave rise to the 23 T cell receptor beta chains below, sequenced in a study of T cells in Graves' hyperthyroidism and ophthalmopathy. Amplification yielded TCR beta CDR3 regions, with RNA transcripts as the source. The HTBI set primed first-round TCR CDR3 RT-PCR. TCRdb itself ran the multiplex PCR reads through MiXCR, one entry per CDR3 protein. There are hundreds of thousands of distinct CDR3 sequences in the sample; 11% to 15% occur only once, and around 13% lies in the top ten. Sample: blood. Receptors originate from a woman aged 40 to 49 with Graves' hyperthyroidism.

This clonotype was observed a handful of times. The chain couples TRBV6-1 to TRBJ1-5, with D unresolved. The V gene's germline CDR1 is MNHNS and CDR2 SASEGT. The CDR3 contains 14 residues. V lost 6 bases, J lost 2 bases, and 11 bases lay in between. CDR3 sequence reads: CASSIMTGNQPQHF. CDR3 in DNA: TGTGCCAGCAGCATCATGACGGGCAATCAGCCCCAGCATTTT.

This clonotype was counted many times. The V call is TRBV28, the J call TRBJ1-4; TRBD1 might be the D (5 bases). CDR1 and CDR2 from the germline V gene are MDHEN and SYDVKM. V was cut by 2 bases and J by 10 bases, with 14 bases left in between. The CDR3 sequence is 14 residues long. DNA of the CDR3: TGTGCCAGCAGTTTACCTGCCCAGGGAGGAAAACTGTTTTTT. This codes for CASSLPAQGGKLFF.

This clonotype was recorded a few times. The J gene is TRBJ1-4, the V gene TRBV19; TRBD1 matches at 7 bases. V shed 9 bases, J shed 7 bases, and the junction held 2 bases outside the gene matches. CDR1 is LNHDA and CDR2 is SQIVND in the germline V gene (reference sequence). CDR3 size: 11 residues. In DNA, the CDR3 is TGTGCCAGCAGGGGGGCTGAAAAACTGTTTTTT. This encodes CASRGAEKLFF.

Many counts were recorded for this clonotype. The gene calls are TRBV20-1 and TRBJ2-3; 7 bases are shared with TRBD2. V trimming: 1 base; J trimming: 4 bases; junction bases outside the gene matches: 5. There are 14 residues in the CDR3. Germline V CDR1 and CDR2: DFQATT, SNEGSKA (reference sequence). The CDR3 reads CSARAGLRADTQYF. DNA for the CDR3: TGCAGTGCTAGAGCGGGACTACGGGCAGATACGCAGTATTTT.

This clonotype was detected many times. The chain couples TRBV28 to TRBJ1-6; TRBD1 is a possible D gene (5 bases). Germline assignment: CDR1 MDHEN and CDR2 SYDVKM. V was clipped by 3 bases and J by 7 bases, with 10 bases between them. This CDR3 is 14 amino acids long. This CDR3 reads CASSFDRLNSPLHF. CDR3 in DNA: TGTGCCAGCAGTTTTGACAGACTAAATTCACCCCTCCACTTT.

This clonotype has a count of ten or more. In DNA, the CDR3 is TGCGCCAGCAGCTTACAGGGGAGCTTGGGCTACACCTTC. This sequence encodes CASSLQGSLGYTF. The chain links TRBV5-1 to TRBJ1-2; 7 bases align to TRBD1. With 2 bases clipped from V and 8 bases from J, the junction kept 6 bases outside the gene matches. Germline-derived CDR1 and CDR2 are SGHRS and YFSETQ. This CDR3 has 13 residues.

This clonotype was recorded many times. The chain carries TRBV6-2 or TRBV6-3 and TRBJ1-5; no clear D gene. In germline, CDR1 is MNHEY, CDR2 SVGEGT. CDR3 length equals 13 residues. Trimming left V 1 base short and J 6 bases short, with 7 bases between. In nucleotides, the CDR3 is TGTGCCAGCAGTTACTATCTTGGTCAGCCCCAGCATTTT. Its protein product is CASSYYLGQPQHF.

This clonotype was seen many times. This chain joins TRBV12-3 or TRBV12-4 and TRBJ1-5; possible D gene TRBD1, 5 bases. Trimming shortened V by 0 bases and J by 0 bases, and 15 bases separated the two germline ends. This CDR3 spans 18 amino acids. The CDR3, as DNA: TGTGCCAGCAGTTTAGCGGTGGGGACTCAAGTTAGCAATCAGCCCCAGCATTTT. Its translation is CASSLAVGTQVSNQPQHF.

This clonotype was detected many times. This rearrangement joins TRBV5-1 to TRBJ2-3; D gene unclear. In germline, CDR1 is SGHRS, CDR2 YFSETQ. The CDR3 is 14 amino acids. V was pared by 0 bases and J by 1 base, with 6 bases between. Written as DNA, the CDR3 is TGCGCCAGCAGCTTGGATAAAGGCACAGATACGCAGTATTTT. Encoded protein: CASSLDKGTDTQYF.

Ten or more counts support this clonotype. A much larger clone sits a single nucleotide away, making a read error possible. The CDR3: CAGSQGGHSNTEAFF. In nucleotides, the CDR3 is TGTGCCGGCAGCCAAGGAGGGCACTCGAACACTGAAGCTTTCTTT. The chain recombines TRBV3-1 with TRBJ1-1; D remains ambiguous. This CDR3 is built from 15 residues. Germline V gene sequence: CDR1 LGHDT, CDR2 YNNKEL (reference sequence).

This clonotype has ten or more counts. The rearrangement joins TRBV12-3 or TRBV12-4 to TRBJ1-1, with a possible D match to TRBD1 (6 bases). The CDR3 has 16 residues. The V gene lost 4 bases and the J gene lost 0 bases, with 15 bases spanning the gap. The DNA for the CDR3 is TGTGCCAGCAGTTCGTTGGGGGGCCACATGAACACTGAAGCTTTCTTT. This sequence encodes CASSSLGGHMNTEAFF.

In this sample, this clonotype turned up many times. This chain links TRBV7-3 with TRBJ2-3, with D hard to call. This CDR3 has 14 amino acids. Germline lookup yields CDR1 SGHTA and CDR2 FQGTGA. V was trimmed by 4 bases and J by 2 bases, leaving 10 bases between them. CDR3 DNA: TGTGCCAGCAGCTCAAGGGCCTCCACAGATACGCAGTATTTT. Translation: CASSSRASTDTQYF.

This clonotype was counted ten times or more. J is TRBJ2-4 and V is TRBV12-3 or TRBV12-4; the match to TRBD2 covers 15 bases. This CDR3 is 15 amino acids long. The ends lost 6 bases at V and 9 bases at J; junction bases unmatched: 6. CDR3 nucleotide sequence: TGTGCCAGCAGCAAGGGACTAGCGGGAGGAAGCATTCAGTACTTC. Protein: CASSKGLAGGSIQYF.

Ten or more counts support this clonotype. In nucleotides, the CDR3 is TGTGCCAGCAGTGAATGGGGAACGGAAACCTACGAGCAGTACTTC. Translated: CASSEWGTETYEQYF. The chain joins TRBV2 to TRBJ2-7, with D unresolved. V was shortened by 2 bases and J by 2 bases, with 13 bases between the two germline ends. This CDR3 contains 15 residues. Germline V gene data show CDR1 as SNHLY and CDR2 as FYNNEI.

In this sample, this clonotype turned up many times. For the CDR3, the DNA is TGTGCCAGCAGTCGACTGAGAGGGGCTTACTATAATTCACCCCTCCACTTT. Translating gives CASSRLRGAYYNSPLHF. V gene TRBV12-3 or TRBV12-4 combines with J gene TRBJ1-6, with D possibly being TRBD1 (5 bases). This CDR3 comprises 17 residues. V was pared by 5 bases and J by 3 bases, with 17 bases between.

In this sample, this clonotype turned up a few times. The chain combines TRBV5-8 with TRBJ1-1, with D possibly TRBD1 on 6 matching bases. Deletions cut 7 bases from V and 7 bases from J, with 17 bases between. The CDR3 extends over 13 amino acids. Germline V gene lookup returns CDR1 SGHTS and CDR2 YDEGEE. The chain's CDR3 is CASLLRGGGEAFF. CDR3 nucleotide sequence: TGTGCCAGCCTCTTAAGGGGGGGCGGTGAAGCTTTCTTT.

Ten or more counts support this clonotype. The CDR3 loop is CASSPRGINEQYF. DNA of the CDR3: TGTGCCAGCAGCCCCCGAGGTATAAACGAGCAGTACTTC. This chain links TRBV28 with TRBJ2-7; no definite D call. V was pared by 6 bases and J by 5 bases, with 14 bases between. CDR1 is MDHEN and CDR2 is SYDVKM in the germline V gene. The CDR3 covers 13 residues.

The gene calls are TRBV28 and TRBJ1-4; unclear D gene. CDR1 MDHEN and CDR2 SYDVKM come from the germline V gene. CDR3 length: 16 residues. The V and J ends lost 4 bases and 0 bases respectively, with 12 bases between them. CDR3 bases: TGTGCCAGCAGTTCCATACTACTAGCAACTAATGAAAAACTGTTTTTT. Protein: CASSSILLATNEKLFF.

This clonotype occurred many times. The chain has TRBV29-1 and TRBJ1-1; the match to TRBD1 covers 7 bases. The length of the CDR3 is 13 residues. Trimming cost V 6 bases and J 1 base; bases outside gene matches: 5. The germline V gene encodes CDR1 SQVTM and CDR2 ANQGSEA. The CDR3 loop is CSVRGLGNTEAFF. In DNA form, the CDR3 reads TGCAGCGTAAGGGGGCTCGGGAACACTGAAGCTTTCTTT.

This clonotype has more than one count but fewer than ten. A clone one base away is much larger, so this may be a read error. This chain joins TRBV20-1 and TRBJ2-3, with 12 bases identical to TRBD2. The germline gives CDR1 DFQATT, CDR2 SNEGSKA (reference sequence). The CDR3 consists of 15 residues. J lost 6 bases, V lost 0 bases, and 4 bases had no gene match. The CDR3 is CSARDLAGGPDTQYF. The CDR3 region has the DNA TGCAGTGCTAGAGATCTAGCGGGAGGGCCGGATACGCAGTATTTT.

The V call is TRBV7-9, the J call TRBJ2-1; 7 bases line up with TRBD1. CDR1 SEHNR and CDR2 FQNEAQ come from the germline V gene (reference sequence). The CDR3 spans 15 residues. J gave up 6 bases and V 3 bases, and 8 bases lay outside the gene matches. The CDR3 bases are TGTGCCAGCAGCTTGCCCGGGACAGAAGCCAATGAGCAGTTCTTC. Protein sequence: CASSLPGTEANEQFF.

This clonotype appeared many times. V and J are TRBV28 and TRBJ2-7, with 9 bases lining up with TRBD1. Trimming cost V 5 bases and J 6 bases; bases outside gene matches: 11. The germline CDR1 and CDR2 sequences are MDHEN and SYDVKM. The CDR3 spans 15 residues. Written as DNA, the CDR3 is TGTGCCAGCAGTACCCGGACAGGGGAGGGTCTCGAGCAGTACTTC. This codes for CASSTRTGEGLEQYF.

This chain links TRBV9 with TRBJ2-2; TRBD2 might be the D (6 bases). The CDR3 runs 15 residues. Looked up from germline, CDR1 is SGDLS and CDR2 is YYNGEE. V gave up 4 bases and J gave up 2 bases, with 12 bases separating them. The CDR3 loop is CASSPPGLNTGELFF. CDR3 sequence (DNA): TGTGCCAGCAGCCCTCCAGGACTAAACACCGGGGAGCTGTTTTTT. Drawing the rest from reference TRBV9 and TRBJ2-2, the complete variable domain is DSGVTQTPKHLITATGQRVTLRCSPRSGDLSVYWYQQSLDQGLQFLIQYYNGEERAKGNILERFSAQQFPDLHSELNLSSLELGDSALYFCASSPPGLNTGELFFGEGSRLTVL.